This record covers a single T cell receptor (beta chain). Its target is unknown. The CDR3 is 13 amino acids. Germline values: CDR1 SEHNR, CDR2 FQNEAQ (reference sequence). The V end lost 5 bases, the J end lost 5 bases, and 11 bases lay between the germline ends. The sample belongs to a study of cytomegalovirus exposure and HLA in healthy donors. This PCR relied on a set of 60 Vbeta primers and 13 Jbeta primers. Only in-frame clones appear in the TCRdb table, and some are missing; sequencing was by immunoSEQ multiplex PCR. Of around 150,000 clones in the sample, around 72% were seen once. While unrecorded immune exposures were likely, the donors were nominally healthy when sampled. Study conclusions and caveats: An analysis was carried out at a later point. It showed that HLA-associated TCR beta chains were more clonally expanded than equally common non-associated chains. Earlier analysis yielded a pattern in which most TCR beta V segments were productive about 90% or about 30% of the time. Likely technical artifact: a cluster of highly shared sequence variants.

The specimen sequenced was PBMCs. The chain links TRBV7-9 to TRBJ2-3; weak D call: TRBD1 (6 bases). The receptor was derived from a man aged 35-49 years in good health and CMV-seropositive. The CDR3: CASSTAGEDTQYF. The CDR3 bases are TGTGCCAGCAGCACCGCAGGGGAAGATACGCAGTATTTT.